Shown below are 21 T cell receptor beta chains from a single sample sequenced in a study of cytomegalovirus exposure and HLA in healthy donors. PCR amplification relied on 60 Vbeta primers (plus 13 Jbeta primers). Profiling relied on immunoSEQ multiplex PCR, and the TCRdb table lists in-frame clones only, not all of them. This sample has roughly 120,000 clones, with over 55% found just once. Source material: PBMCs. The receptors stem from a man in his late teens or twenties in good health and CMV-seropositive.

The chain uses TRBV5-4 and TRBJ2-7, with 7 positions matching TRBD2. With 0 bases clipped from V and 0 bases from J, the junction kept 0 bases outside the gene matches. Germline V lookup: CDR1 SGHNT, CDR2 YYREEE (reference sequence). The CDR3 is 14 residues long. CDR3 sequence reads: CASSLAGGSYEQYF. The CDR3 region has the DNA TGTGCCAGCAGCTTGGCGGGGGGCTCCTACGAGCAGTACTTC. The variable domain in full, with the rest retrieved from reference TRBV5-4 and TRBJ2-7, is ETGVTQSPTHLIKTRGQQVTLRCSSQSGHNTVSWYQQALGQGPQFIFQYYREEENGRGNFPPRFSGLQFPNYSSELNVNALELDDSALYLCASSLAGGSYEQYFGPGTRLTVT.

This clone was found a few times. The rearrangement links TRBV6-5 to TRBJ2-7, with D possibly TRBD1 on 6 matching bases. The CDR3 consists of 15 residues. The V end lost 4 bases, the J end lost 3 bases, and 16 bases lay between the germline ends. Germline V gives CDR1 MNHEY, CDR2 SVGAGI. CDR3 amino acids: CASSWEPADSYEQYF. In DNA form, the CDR3 reads TGTGCCAGCAGTTGGGAACCCGCGGACAGCTACGAGCAGTACTTC.

The chain has TRBV2 and TRBJ1-2, with TRBD1 matching 10 bases. The CDR3 has 16 residues. The V gene's germline CDR1 is SNHLY and CDR2 FYNNEI. Trimming cost V 6 bases and J 8 bases; bases outside gene matches: 15. CDR3 region: CASSLLGPTGGGGYTF. The CDR3 DNA is TGTGCCAGCAGCCTGCTAGGCCCGACAGGGGGCGGGGGCTACACCTTC.

The V gene is TRBV28, the J gene TRBJ1-2, with a tentative D call TRBD1 (5 bases). The CDR3 spans 13 residues. Germline-derived CDR1 and CDR2 are MDHEN and SYDVKM. V was pared by 1 base and J by 7 bases, with 10 bases between. CDR3 nucleotide sequence: TGTGCCAGCAGTTTATCTCCAGGGATTGGCTACACCTTC. Protein: CASSLSPGIGYTF.

V is TRBV6-6 and J is TRBJ2-7, with TRBD2 matching over 10 bases. J was trimmed by 6 bases and V by 4 bases; bases with no gene match: 9. Germline CDR1 is MNHNY and CDR2 is SVGAGI (reference sequence). CDR3 length equals 15 residues. CDR3 residues: CASSSGLAGGGEQYF. DNA of the CDR3: TGTGCCAGCAGTTCGGGGTTAGCGGGGGGCGGCGAGCAGTACTTC.

The chain has TRBV2 and TRBJ2-1; 9 bases match TRBD2. The J segment lost 6 bases and the V segment lost 6 bases, leaving 6 bases of the junction unmatched. Germline-derived CDR1 and CDR2 are SNHLY and FYNNEI. This CDR3 contains 14 residues. The CDR3 sequence is CASRQLAGPNEQFF. The CDR3 DNA is TGTGCCAGCAGGCAACTAGCGGGTCCCAATGAGCAGTTCTTC.

This clone was picked up a small number of times. V usage is TRBV11-2 and J usage is TRBJ2-2; D might be TRBD2 (5 bases). The germline V gene encodes CDR1 SGHAT and CDR2 FQNNGV. The V end lost 1 base, the J end lost 4 bases, and 13 bases lay between the germline ends. This CDR3 region has 16 residues. CDR3 protein: CASSLVPLGLTGELFF. The CDR3 DNA reads TGTGCCAGCAGCTTAGTCCCTCTCGGACTCACCGGGGAGCTGTTTTTT.

The CDR3 is CASSHAGSETQYF. The CDR3 nucleotides read TGTGCCAGCAGTCACGCCGGGTCCGAGACCCAGTACTTC. V is TRBV11-3 and J is TRBJ2-5; no definite D call. Germline V gives CDR1 SGHNT, CDR2 YENEEA. There are 13 residues in the CDR3. With 6 bases removed from V and 5 bases from J, the gap between germline ends came to 13 bases.

The rearrangement joins TRBV28 to TRBJ1-2; D gene ambiguous. This CDR3 has 13 amino acids. V lost 6 bases and J 5 bases, leaving 13 bases between the germline ends. CDR1 MDHEN and CDR2 SYDVKM come from the germline V gene. The CDR3 DNA reads TGTGCCAGCAGGCGAGGAGGTCCGTATGGCTACACCTTC. Its protein product is CASRRGGPYGYTF.

The V and J genes are TRBV9 and TRBJ2-1, with a possible D match to TRBD1 (8 bases). The CDR3 sequence is 18 residues long. CDR1 SGDLS and CDR2 YYNGEE come from the germline V gene. Trimming took 4 bases from V and 3 from J, leaving 23 bases between them. The CDR3 here is CASSPYLGQGGNYNEQFF. The CDR3 DNA is TGTGCCAGCAGCCCATACCTCGGACAGGGAGGGAACTACAATGAGCAGTTCTTC.

The table lists this clone with a few counts. V and J are TRBV19 and TRBJ1-1; no definite D call. CDR1 LNHDA and CDR2 SQIVND come from the germline V gene (reference sequence). Trimming pared 3 bases from V and 4 bases from J, leaving 15 bases between. CDR3 length equals 15 residues. This CDR3 is CASSMARSFGTEAFF. The CDR3 nucleotides are TGTGCCAGTAGTATGGCCAGGTCGTTTGGCACTGAAGCTTTCTTT. The full variable domain, its missing parts supplied by reference TRBV19 and TRBJ1-1, is DGGITQSPKYLFRKEGQNVTLSCEQNLNHDAMYWYRQDPGQGLRLIYYSQIVNDFQKGDIAEGYSVSREKKESFPLTVTSAQKNPTAFYLCASSMARSFGTEAFFGQGTRLTVV.

The V gene is TRBV28, the J gene TRBJ1-1, with 10 bases aligning to TRBD1. V lost 5 bases to trimming and J lost 6 bases; unmatched junction nucleotides: 6. The CDR3 runs to 14 residues. From germline, CDR1 is MDHEN and CDR2 SYDVKM. Here the CDR3 reads CASSIRDRGPEAFF. The CDR3 DNA sequence: TGTGCCAGCAGTATCCGGGACAGGGGCCCTGAAGCTTTCTTT.

This clone was found once. V is TRBV7-2 and J is TRBJ1-2; 11 bases agree with TRBD1. The ends lost 4 bases at V and 6 bases at J; junction bases unmatched: 4. This CDR3 region has 14 residues. Per the germline V gene, CDR1 is SGHTA and CDR2 is FQGNSA. The CDR3, as DNA: TGTGCCAGCAGCTCCCGGGACAGGGGGGATGGCTACACCTTC. Translated: CASSSRDRGDGYTF.

The rearrangement uses TRBV7-9 and TRBJ2-5; 10 nucleotides agree with TRBD1. CDR3 length equals 14 residues. The V gene's germline CDR1 is SEHNR and CDR2 FQNEAQ (reference sequence). Losses at the gene ends were 4 bases for V and 7 bases for J; bases not matched to a gene: 6. CDR3 in amino acids: CASSWTGGVGTQYF. The CDR3 DNA reads TGTGCCAGCAGCTGGACAGGGGGTGTCGGGACCCAGTACTTC.

V and J are TRBV28 and TRBJ2-7; 13 nucleotides agree with TRBD2. In germline, CDR1 is MDHEN, CDR2 SYDVKM. V gave up 4 bases and J gave up 3 bases; unmatched junction bases: 12. This CDR3 has 18 amino acids. The CDR3 protein is CASSSTGTSGTGYYEQYV. The CDR3 DNA reads TGTGCCAGCAGTTCCACCGGGACTAGCGGGACCGGGTACTACGAGCAGTACGTC.

This sequence joins TRBV2 and TRBJ2-7; 9 bases agree with TRBD1. CDR1 and CDR2 (germline): SNHLY, FYNNEI. V shed 6 bases, J shed 2 bases, and the junction held 5 bases outside the gene matches. The CDR3 runs 14 residues. Here the CDR3 reads CASSNYRGPYEQYF. In DNA, the CDR3 is TGTGCCAGCAGCAATTACAGGGGGCCCTACGAGCAGTACTTC.

The CDR3: CASSSIGGSNYGYTF. DNA of the CDR3: TGCGCCAGCAGCTCCATCGGCGGGTCCAACTATGGCTACACCTTC. The chain has TRBV5-1 and TRBJ1-2; no clear D. CDR1 is SGHRS and CDR2 is YFSETQ in the germline V gene. V gave up 3 bases and J gave up 2 bases, with 14 bases separating them. The CDR3 is 15 residues long.

This clone has more than one count but fewer than ten. The rearrangement uses TRBV7-9 and TRBJ1-2; D is undetermined. The CDR3 extends over 14 amino acids. CDR1 is SEHNR and CDR2 is FQNEAQ in the germline V gene (reference sequence). Between the trimmed V and J ends, which lost 2 bases and 5 bases, there was a span of 12 bases. The CDR3 sequence is CASSLRGIQYGYTF. Written as DNA, the CDR3 is TGTGCCAGCAGCTTACGCGGCATCCAGTATGGCTACACCTTC.

V usage is TRBV7-2 and J usage is TRBJ2-7; 9 nucleotides match TRBD1. V lost 4 bases, J lost 0 bases, and 1 base stayed unmatched. Germline V CDR1 and CDR2: SGHTA, FQGNSA. The CDR3 is 14 residues long. CDR3 loop: CASSWDRDSYEQYF. DNA for the CDR3: TGTGCCAGCAGCTGGGACAGGGACTCCTACGAGCAGTACTTC.

There are a few counts of this clone. The gene calls are TRBV5-1 and TRBJ2-3, with 9 bases fitting TRBD2. Germline CDR1 SGHRS, CDR2 YFSETQ. V gave up 0 bases and J gave up 4 bases; unmatched junction bases: 9. The CDR3 sequence is 17 residues long. The CDR3 nucleotides are TGCGCCAGCAGCTTGGCCCGGCGGGGGGGCTTGGCAGATACGCAGTATTTT. This translates into CASSLARRGGLADTQYF.

Regarding this clone: The germline gene is not matched at one end of the junction; a read error may be the cause. The V and J genes are TRBV6-6 and TRBJ1-2; TRBD1 matches 7 bases. The CDR3 extends over 14 amino acids. Germline CDR1 is MNHNY and CDR2 is SVGAGI (reference sequence). The CDR3 DNA reads as TGTGCCAGCAGATCAACCGGGACAGACTATGTCTACACCTTC. As protein: CASRSTGTDYVYTF.